The 10 T cell receptor beta chains below all came from one sample that was sequenced in a study of blood T cell repertoires in COVID-19 (TCRdb year 2020). The library was obtained by the immunoSEQ multiplex PCR assay. TCRdb provides this immuneACCESS table in a form limited to in-frame rearrangements. Some clones are lacking; in checked studies, under half of them reflect an unresolved V gene, and why the rest are absent is not known. Across this sample there are about 8,300 clones, with over 75% seen only once. The ten top clones hold 9% to 10% of the sample. Material: peripheral blood. These receptor sequences come from a human donor in a cohort sampled during active COVID-19.

The rearrangement links TRBV4-1 to TRBJ2-7; D is ambiguous. V was trimmed by 1 base and J by 7 bases, leaving 8 bases between them. CDR1 and CDR2 from the germline V gene are MGHRA and YSYEKL. The CDR3 is 12 residues long. CDR3 residues: CASSQGPREQYF. CDR3 in DNA: TGCGCCAGCAGCCAAGGGCCGCGGGAGCAGTACTTC.

This chain joins TRBV28 and TRBJ1-6; D remains unclear. The CDR3 contains 11 residues. V lost 6 bases and J 13 bases, leaving 10 bases between the germline ends. The germline V gene encodes CDR1 MDHEN and CDR2 SYDVKM. The CDR3 loop reads CASSSDNPLHF. CDR3 nucleotides: TGTGCCAGCAGCTCCGACAATCCCCTCCACTTT.

The chain links TRBV19 to TRBJ2-5, with a tentative D call TRBD2 (5 bases). Germline CDR1 and CDR2: LNHDA and SQIVND (reference sequence). The V and J ends lost 3 bases and 2 bases respectively, with 16 bases between them. This CDR3 spans 16 amino acids. CDR3 nucleotides: TGTGCCAGTAGTATTGGGTCTAGCCGGTTTCAAGAGACCCAGTACTTC. It specifies CASSIGSSRFQETQYF.

This chain connects TRBV4-1 to TRBJ2-7; 14 positions match TRBD2. V gave up 4 bases and J gave up 6 bases; unmatched junction bases: 2. The CDR3 is 14 amino acids. Germline CDR1 is MGHRA and CDR2 is YSYEKL. The CDR3 sequence is CASSPGLAGVEQYF. CDR3 DNA: TGCGCCAGCAGCCCGGGACTAGCGGGAGTCGAGCAGTACTTC.

This chain uses TRBV6-5 with TRBJ1-6, with D possibly TRBD1 on 6 matching bases. Germline-derived CDR1 and CDR2 are MNHEY and SVGAGI. V shed 6 bases and J shed 10 bases, with 13 bases lying between them. CDR3 length: 13 amino acids. The CDR3 bases are TGTGCCAGCAGATTCAGGGGAGGGTCACCCCTCCACTTT. It specifies CASRFRGGSPLHF.

J is TRBJ2-1 and V is TRBV24-1; the match to TRBD2 covers 7 bases. This CDR3 region has 15 residues. V lost 4 bases and J lost 9; bases outside the gene matches: 11. Germline CDR1 KGHDR, CDR2 SFDVKD. CDR3 region: CATSDAGTIPSEQFF. The CDR3, as DNA: TGTGCCACCAGTGACGCCGGGACTATTCCTAGTGAGCAGTTCTTC.

This sequence joins TRBV6-6 and TRBJ2-1; unclear D gene. Germline V gene data show CDR1 as MNHNY and CDR2 as SVGAGI (reference sequence). V gave up 2 bases and J gave up 7 bases, with 6 bases separating them. The CDR3 has 12 residues. The CDR3 here is CASSYVVNEQFF. The DNA for the CDR3 is TGTGCCAGCAGTTACGTTGTAAATGAGCAGTTCTTC.

V gene TRBV11-3 combines with J gene TRBJ2-1; 7 nucleotides line up with TRBD2. In germline, CDR1 is SGHNT, CDR2 YENEEA. V gave up 2 bases and J gave up 5 bases; unmatched junction bases: 6. CDR3 length: 15 residues. The CDR3: CASSLFGLADNEQFF. The CDR3 nucleotides read TGTGCCAGCAGCTTATTTGGGCTAGCGGACAATGAGCAGTTCTTC.

This clone was found once. V is TRBV5-6 and J is TRBJ2-7; D unclear. The CDR3 sequence is 16 residues long. V was clipped by 2 bases and J by 0 bases, with 15 bases between them. The germline V gene has CDR1 SGHDT and CDR2 YYEEEE. CDR3 sequence (DNA): TGTGCCAGCAGCTTCCTGGGCCTATCAAGCTCCTACGAGCAGTACTTC. This gives the protein CASSFLGLSSSYEQYF.

This chain uses TRBV5-4 with TRBJ2-7; D is unclear. Germline V lookup: CDR1 SGHNT, CDR2 YYREEE (reference sequence). V dropped 4 bases and J dropped 3 bases, with 14 bases sitting between them. CDR3 length equals 14 residues. CDR3 sequence (DNA): TGTGCCAGCAGCCGGAGCGTAGAAGACTACGAGCAGTACTTC. This codes for CASSRSVEDYEQYF. The full variable domain, in which reference TRBV5-4 and TRBJ2-7 provide the parts outside the CDR3, is ETGVTQSPTHLIKTRGQQVTLRCSSQSGHNTVSWYQQALGQGPQFIFQYYREEENGRGNFPPRFSGLQFPNYSSELNVNALELDDSALYLCASSRSVEDYEQYFGPGTRLTVT.